Included here is one T cell receptor beta chain sequence, with context. This sample stems from a study of control samples from healthy donors and cancer patients. CDR1 and CDR2 from the germline V gene are SGHDT and YYEEEE. The CDR3 loop spans 14 amino acids. V was clipped by 1 base and J by 3 bases, with 10 bases between them. The assay was immunoSEQ multiplex PCR, and TCRdb's table has in-frame clones only and misses some. The sample has 150,000 or so clones; over 85% are singletons. V usage is TRBV5-6 and J usage is TRBJ2-5; D is ambiguous. The origin of this receptor is a man younger than 35 in good health. The specimen sequenced was blood. The CDR3 protein is CASSLTNHKETQYF. The CDR3, as DNA: TGTGCCAGCAGCTTGACCAACCATAAAGAGACCCAGTACTTC.